This note documents a single T cell receptor beta chain sequence. The sample carries other DNA sequences with the same CDR3. The CDR3 extends over 14 amino acids. After removal of 6 bases from V and 4 bases from J, the junction contained 3 bases not matched to a gene. Germline V gene data show CDR1 as MDHEN and CDR2 as SYDVKM. Data came from immunoSEQ multiplex PCR; TCRdb stores just in-frame clones and leaves some out. Of about 76,000 clones in the sample, approximately 89% were seen once. These data belong to a study of PD-L1 blockade in urothelial cancer. At the level of the study: Men with urothelial cancer arising in the bladder made up about 85% of the roughly 29 patients.

Stated time point: peripheral blood 6 weeks after treatment start. Each patient contributed between 1 and 8 total time points of blood mononuclear cells, pretreatment and during treatment. This rearrangement joins TRBV28 to TRBJ2-7; TRBD2 aligns across 13 bases. The origin of this receptor is a woman over 75 with urothelial cancer. The input for sequencing was PBMCs, taken around atezolizumab (anti-PD-L1) treatment. As DNA, the CDR3 is TGTGCCAGCAGCCGGACTAGCGGGAGTTACGAGCAGTACTTC. Protein product: CASSRTSGSYEQYF.